Listed here are 20 T cell receptor beta chains from one sample, sequenced in a study of cytomegalovirus exposure and HLA in healthy donors listed by TCRdb under 2017. Libraries were prepared through the immunoSEQ multiplex PCR assay. The multiplex PCR relied on a mix of 60 forward primers for TCR Vbeta segments and 13 reverse primers for TCR Jbeta segments. TCRdb mirrors the immuneACCESS table, restricted to in-frame sequences. Some clones are absent from its copies; in checked studies, under half trace to an unresolved V gene, and the reason for the others is unknown. In this sample's table one finds 150,000 or so clones. The ten largest clones capture around 1.6% of the sample. The sequenced material came from PBMCs. The receptors derive from a woman aged 50 to 60 in good health and CMV-seronegative.

The chain is built from TRBV7-9 and TRBJ2-5; D is unresolved. This CDR3 has 15 amino acids. Trimming stripped 5 bases from V and 3 bases from J, with 16 bases between. Germline CDR1 reads SEHNR; CDR2 reads FQNEAQ (reference sequence). The CDR3 bases are TGTGCCAGCAGCATCCCCCGTAGCACAAAAGAGACCCAGTACTTC. It specifies CASSIPRSTKETQYF.

The chain uses TRBV28 and TRBJ2-7; the D gene is possibly TRBD1 (6 bases). V was pared by 2 bases and J by 12 bases, with 14 bases between. The V gene's germline CDR1 is MDHEN and CDR2 SYDVKM. The CDR3 runs 12 residues. The CDR3 nucleotides are TGTGCCAGCAGTTTAGTCAGGGGTATTCTGTACTTC. This sequence encodes CASSLVRGILYF.

The genes are TRBV5-6 and TRBJ1-5; maybe TRBD1 (5 bases). Looked up from germline, CDR1 is SGHDT and CDR2 is YYEEEE. The ends were cut back, 4 bases at V and 3 bases at J, with 17 bases in the middle. CDR3 length: 16 amino acids. CDR3 region: CASSLGSGTYNQPQHF. CDR3 bases: TGTGCCAGCAGCCTAGGCTCCGGGACTTACAATCAGCCCCAGCATTTT.

V and J are TRBV29-1 and TRBJ2-2; a weak D match, TRBD2 (6 bases). Germline V lookup: CDR1 SQVTM, CDR2 ANQGSEA. This CDR3 contains 14 residues. The germline V and J ends were trimmed by 0 bases and 6 bases, with 11 bases remaining between them. Written as DNA, the CDR3 is TGCAGCGTTGAAGATCCCAGGAGGGCCGGGGAGCTGTTTTTT. Its protein is CSVEDPRRAGELFF.

This sequence joins TRBV28 and TRBJ2-7, with 10 bases fitting TRBD2. After removal of 7 bases from V and 5 bases from J, the junction contained 8 bases not matched to a gene. This CDR3 contains 14 residues. CDR1 is MDHEN, CDR2 SYDVKM, per germline. CDR3 sequence reads: CASIPSGSRHEQYF. The CDR3, as DNA: TGTGCCAGCATACCTAGCGGGAGTCGTCACGAGCAGTACTTC.

The gene calls are TRBV7-9 and TRBJ2-5; TRBD1 matches at 11 bases. In germline, CDR1 is SEHNR, CDR2 FQNEAQ (reference sequence). Trimming cost V 5 bases and J 5 bases; bases outside gene matches: 7. The CDR3 is 15 amino acids. CDR3 residues: CASSRSDRGLETQYF. The CDR3 DNA reads as TGTGCCAGCAGCCGATCGGACAGGGGGCTCGAGACCCAGTACTTC.

The chain links TRBV19 to TRBJ1-5; 9 positions match TRBD1. The CDR3 has 17 amino acids. Trimming at V came to 5 bases and at J to 6 bases, leaving 14 bases not matched to a gene. The germline V gene encodes CDR1 LNHDA and CDR2 SQIVND (reference sequence). CDR3 DNA: TGTGCCAGTAGTCCGGACAGGGGTAGAGGACAACGTCAGCCCCAGCATTTT. Its protein is CASSPDRGRGQRQPQHF.

The V and J genes are TRBV5-8 and TRBJ2-1; tentatively, D is TRBD2 (6 bases). The V gene's germline CDR1 is SGHTS and CDR2 YDEGEE. The ends were cut back, 4 bases at V and 8 bases at J, with 19 bases in the middle. The CDR3 runs to 15 residues. CDR3 region: CASSRGTGGGDEQFF. DNA for the CDR3: TGTGCCAGCAGCCGAGGGACTGGAGGTGGCGATGAGCAGTTCTTC.

The chain combines TRBV7-2 with TRBJ2-7; 8 bases agree with TRBD2. V trimming: 6 bases; J trimming: 7 bases; junction bases outside the gene matches: 8. This CDR3 contains 13 residues. Germline values: CDR1 SGHTA, CDR2 FQGNSA. CDR3 nucleotides: TGTGCCAGCAGGCCGGGAGGGCCCGGGGAGCAGTACTTC. It translates to CASRPGGPGEQYF.

The V gene is TRBV29-1, the J gene TRBJ2-1; weak D call: TRBD1 (6 bases). Germline V gene sequence: CDR1 SQVTM, CDR2 ANQGSEA. There are 11 residues in the CDR3. The V end lost 8 bases, the J end lost 3 bases, and 8 bases lay between the germline ends. CDR3 bases: TGCAGCCTGGACAGCTACAATGAGCAGTTCTTC. As protein: CSLDSYNEQFF.

This chain joins TRBV23-1 and TRBJ1-1, with 10 positions matching TRBD1. TRBV23-1 is designated an ORF whose function remains uncertain. V shed 5 bases, J shed 0 bases, and the junction held 12 bases outside the gene matches. CDR3 length: 18 residues. CDR3 amino acids: CASSRTGTGVGVNTEAFF. CDR3 DNA: TGCGCCAGCAGTAGGACCGGGACAGGGGTTGGAGTGAACACTGAAGCTTTCTTT.

V gene TRBV4-3 combines with J gene TRBJ1-2, with D uncertain. Trimming pared 0 bases from V and 5 bases from J, leaving 19 bases between. This CDR3 region has 17 residues. Germline V gives CDR1 LGHNA, CDR2 YSLEER. DNA of the CDR3: TGCGCCAGCAGCCAAGATACTCGTCGGGGTCTAGTTTATGGCTACACCTTC. It specifies CASSQDTRRGLVYGYTF.

The chain links TRBV6-5 to TRBJ2-5; tentative D call: TRBD1 (6 bases). The ends were cut back, 5 bases at V and 1 base at J, with 11 bases in the middle. Germline-derived CDR1 and CDR2 are MNHEY and SVGAGI. The CDR3 sequence is 14 residues long. CDR3 DNA sequence: TGTGCCAGCAGTATAGGACAGAGCCAAGAGACCCAGTACTTC. It codes for CASSIGQSQETQYF.

The rearrangement joins TRBV5-1 to TRBJ2-2; TRBD1 agrees at 8 bases. The CDR3 is 16 amino acids. J gave up 4 bases and V 0 bases, and 5 bases lay outside the gene matches. Germline V gene lookup returns CDR1 SGHRS and CDR2 YFSETQ. The CDR3 spells CASSLEATGVTGELFF. CDR3 nucleotides: TGCGCCAGCAGCTTGGAGGCGACAGGGGTCACCGGGGAGCTGTTTTTT.

The CDR3 DNA reads as TGTGCCAGTACCCCACAGGGGGGAGGTGAAAAACTGTTTTTT. It specifies CASTPQGGGEKLFF. The rearrangement joins TRBV19 to TRBJ1-4; 8 nucleotides line up with TRBD1. Per germline, CDR1 LNHDA and CDR2 SQIVND (reference sequence). This CDR3 contains 14 residues. V lost 7 bases and J lost 7; bases outside the gene matches: 8.

The genes are TRBV11-2 and TRBJ2-7, with D unresolved. CDR1 is SGHAT, CDR2 FQNNGV, per germline. The CDR3 covers 12 residues. V lost 5 bases to trimming and J lost 6 bases, with 11 bases between them. This CDR3 reads CASSLERSEQYF. Written as DNA, the CDR3 is TGTGCCAGCAGCCTCGAGCGATCCGAGCAGTACTTC.

J is TRBJ2-7 and V is TRBV5-1; 9 nucleotides agree with TRBD1. V shed 4 bases and J 7 bases; nucleotides not matched to a gene: 21. CDR3 length equals 18 residues. From germline, CDR1 is SGHRS and CDR2 YFSETQ. CDR3 coding DNA: TGCGCCAGCAGCCCGCCTTGGACAGGGGTCGTTCCAGGAGGGGAGCAGTACTTC. Translation gives CASSPPWTGVVPGGEQYF.

The chain combines TRBV18 with TRBJ1-1; no reliable D call. The CDR3 spans 14 residues. The V end was cut by 3 bases, the J end by 7 bases, with 15 bases between. Germline CDR1 KGHSH, CDR2 LQKENI. The CDR3 sequence is CASSPPYGELEAFF. The CDR3 DNA is TGTGCCAGCTCACCTCCTTACGGGGAACTTGAAGCTTTCTTT.

The chain uses TRBV10-3 and TRBJ2-6; TRBD1 matches at 7 bases. CDR1 and CDR2 from the germline V gene are ENHRY and SYGVKD. The length of the CDR3 is 15 residues. Trimming at V came to 6 bases and at J to 4 bases, leaving 6 bases not matched to a gene. The CDR3 DNA reads as TGTGCCATCAGACCCACAGGGGACGGGGCCAACGTCCTGACTTTC. Translated, it gives CAIRPTGDGANVLTF.

The V call is TRBV29-1, the J call TRBJ1-2; D is uncertain. The CDR3 is 12 amino acids. Germline CDR1 reads SQVTM; CDR2 reads ANQGSEA. Trimming stripped 4 bases from V and 1 base from J, with 7 bases between. CDR3 protein: CSVAPGNYGYTF. DNA for the CDR3: TGCAGCGTTGCTCCGGGTAACTATGGCTACACCTTC.